A selection of T cell receptor beta chains follows, all from one sample in a study of cytomegalovirus exposure and HLA in healthy donors. This table comes from immunoSEQ multiplex PCR, and its TCRdb copy is limited to in-frame clones, with some not included. In the table there are around 140,000 clones, roughly 70% of which are singletons. Sequenced sample: PBMCs. Every receptor here comes from a man aged 25 to 45 in good health and CMV-seronegative. Both conserved end residues are trimmed from each CDR3. D genes are given only for firm matches.

V gene: TRBV5-1
J gene: TRBJ2-1
D gene: TRBD2
CDR3 length: 15
CDR3 protein: ASRGVLLAGGNNEQF

V gene: TRBV7-9
J gene: TRBJ1-4
D gene: TRBD1
CDR3 length: 14
CDR3 protein: ASSPPYRTGGEKLF

V gene: TRBV28
J gene: TRBJ2-7
D gene: TRBD1
CDR3 length: 9
CDR3 protein: ASGTVYEQY

V gene: TRBV4-2
J gene: TRBJ1-1
D gene: -
CDR3 length: 12
CDR3 protein: ASSQKGGGTEAF

V gene: TRBV29-1
J gene: TRBJ1-4
D gene: TRBD1
CDR3 length: 13
CDR3 protein: SAQGAVGTNEKLF

V gene: TRBV6-6
J gene: TRBJ2-1
D gene: TRBD2
CDR3 length: 13
CDR3 protein: ASSLAGGDYNEQF

V gene: TRBV11-2
J gene: TRBJ1-2
D gene: -
CDR3 length: 14
CDR3 protein: ASNTILSGHKAGYT

V gene: TRBV5-1
J gene: TRBJ2-3
D gene: TRBD2
CDR3 length: 12
CDR3 protein: ASSAAGVADTQY

V gene: TRBV29-1
J gene: TRBJ2-5
D gene: TRBD2
CDR3 length: 12
CDR3 protein: SVVSGNYQETQY

V gene: TRBV6-5
J gene: TRBJ1-2
D gene: TRBD1
CDR3 length: 13
CDR3 protein: ASSYSWTGYNGYT

V gene: TRBV27
J gene: TRBJ2-7
D gene: -
CDR3 length: 13
CDR3 protein: ASSLSRGGNYEQY

V gene: TRBV28
J gene: TRBJ2-7
D gene: -
CDR3 length: 12
CDR3 protein: ASSLRPSGYEQY

V gene: TRBV6-1
J gene: TRBJ1-2
D gene: TRBD1
CDR3 length: 10
CDR3 protein: ARGTGNYGYT

V gene: TRBV15
J gene: TRBJ1-1
D gene: -
CDR3 length: 14
CDR3 protein: ATSRDFGDRPTEAF

V gene: TRBV5-1
J gene: TRBJ2-5
D gene: TRBD1
CDR3 length: 14
CDR3 protein: ASSLASTGGMETQY

V gene: TRBV30
J gene: TRBJ2-3
D gene: TRBD2
CDR3 length: 13
CDR3 protein: AWSAVAGATDTQY

V gene: TRBV28
J gene: TRBJ2-5
D gene: TRBD2
CDR3 length: 11
CDR3 protein: ASGGRPKETQY

V gene: TRBV6-1
J gene: TRBJ1-2
D gene: -
CDR3 length: 10
CDR3 protein: ASSVWGDGYT

V gene: TRBV29-1
J gene: TRBJ1-1
D gene: -
CDR3 length: 12
CDR3 protein: SAKVARPNTEAF

V gene: TRBV15
J gene: TRBJ2-7
D gene: TRBD1
CDR3 length: 13
CDR3 protein: ATSEGQGGSYEQY

V gene: TRBV18
J gene: TRBJ2-6
D gene: -
CDR3 length: 15
CDR3 protein: ASSPPLASSGANVLT

V gene: TRBV2
J gene: TRBJ1-4
D gene: TRBD1
CDR3 length: 13
CDR3 protein: ASRSQQGASEKLF

V gene: TRBV6-5
J gene: TRBJ2-7
D gene: TRBD2
CDR3 length: 13
CDR3 protein: ASSSPGTSGYEQY

V gene: TRBV5-6
J gene: TRBJ2-7
D gene: TRBD1
CDR3 length: 15
CDR3 protein: ASSLGPGQVPSYEQY

V gene: TRBV20-1
J gene: TRBJ1-2
D gene: TRBD1
CDR3 length: 8
CDR3 protein: SAVTGDYT

V gene: TRBV7-2
J gene: TRBJ1-3
D gene: -
CDR3 length: 12
CDR3 protein: ASSPSYSGNTIY

V gene: TRBV2
J gene: TRBJ2-3
D gene: TRBD1
CDR3 length: 12
CDR3 protein: ASSGGQTTDTQY

V gene: TRBV15
J gene: TRBJ2-7
D gene: TRBD2
CDR3 length: 11
CDR3 protein: ATSIGLAYEQY

V gene: TRBV7-9
J gene: TRBJ2-1
D gene: TRBD1
CDR3 length: 14
CDR3 protein: ASSWPGQGALNEQF

V gene: TRBV6-1
J gene: TRBJ1-1
D gene: TRBD1
CDR3 length: 13
CDR3 protein: ASSEWGTGATEAF

V gene: TRBV28
J gene: TRBJ1-5
D gene: -
CDR3 length: 13
CDR3 protein: ASSFSVQSNQPQH

V gene: TRBV7-8
J gene: TRBJ1-4
D gene: -
CDR3 length: 13
CDR3 protein: ASSLLDSLNEKLF

V gene: TRBV19
J gene: TRBJ1-1
D gene: -
CDR3 length: 12
CDR3 protein: ASSIGGLDTEAF

V gene: TRBV6-5
J gene: TRBJ2-3
D gene: -
CDR3 length: 13
CDR3 protein: ASSSAPAAGDTQY

V gene: TRBV5-8
J gene: TRBJ2-3
D gene: TRBD2
CDR3 length: 13
CDR3 protein: ASSSSSGGTDTQY

V gene: TRBV4-1
J gene: TRBJ1-2
D gene: -
CDR3 length: 14
CDR3 protein: ASSQEPGVYNYGYT

V gene: TRBV7-8
J gene: TRBJ1-1
D gene: -
CDR3 length: 13
CDR3 protein: ASSLMVRLNTEAF

V gene: TRBV19
J gene: TRBJ2-7
D gene: TRBD1
CDR3 length: 12
CDR3 protein: ASSAGTGSNEQY

V gene: TRBV19
J gene: TRBJ2-6
D gene: -
CDR3 length: 13
CDR3 protein: ASSYEGSGANGLT

V gene: TRBV30
J gene: TRBJ2-1
D gene: TRBD1
CDR3 length: 11
CDR3 protein: AFDRESYNEQF

V gene: TRBV7-3
J gene: TRBJ2-3
D gene: -
CDR3 length: 13
CDR3 protein: ASSPSGGGADTQY

V gene: TRBV5-3
J gene: TRBJ1-3
D gene: -
CDR3 length: 19
CDR3 protein: ARSLEMVSGRGEGSGNTIY

V gene: TRBV30
J gene: TRBJ2-7
D gene: -
CDR3 length: 12
CDR3 protein: AWSATPSSSEQY

V gene: TRBV11-2
J gene: TRBJ2-2
D gene: -
CDR3 length: 14
CDR3 protein: ASSLVPGAGTGELF

V gene: TRBV7-2
J gene: TRBJ1-2
D gene: TRBD1
CDR3 length: 11
CDR3 protein: ASSLAQGDGYT

V gene: TRBV9
J gene: TRBJ2-2
D gene: -
CDR3 length: 13
CDR3 protein: ASSSQTGGTGELF

V gene: TRBV5-1
J gene: TRBJ2-5
D gene: -
CDR3 length: 11
CDR3 protein: ACSRGSGETQY

V gene: TRBV12-5
J gene: TRBJ1-1
D gene: TRBD1
CDR3 length: 14
CDR3 protein: ASGSPQGQGSTEAF

V gene: TRBV9
J gene: TRBJ1-1
D gene: TRBD1
CDR3 length: 13
CDR3 protein: ASSPEYQGGTEAF

V gene: TRBV27
J gene: TRBJ2-4
D gene: TRBD2
CDR3 length: 13
CDR3 protein: ASSFLGGGKNIQY

V gene: TRBV9
J gene: TRBJ2-1
D gene: -
CDR3 length: 11
CDR3 protein: ASSVVVGNEQF

V gene: TRBV6-5
J gene: TRBJ2-7
D gene: TRBD1
CDR3 length: 13
CDR3 protein: ASSYRDRGPYEQY

V gene: TRBV5-5
J gene: TRBJ1-2
D gene: -
CDR3 length: 13
CDR3 protein: ASSPVGGDGHGYT